A selection of T cell receptor beta chains follows, all from one sample in a study of CD8 T cells in ankylosing spondylitis. TCRdb used MiXCR to reprocess the 5' RACE reads, holding one entry per CDR3 protein. The data hold 250,000 or so distinct CDR3 sequences, with over 9.5% observed a single time. The sequenced sample consisted of blood, either unsorted or a sorted T cell fraction (not recorded which). The receptors were gathered from a male donor with ankylosing spondylitis or in good health (not recorded which). Each CDR3 is given with its conserved first and last residue. A D gene is named only where the DNA matches it firmly. Only part of the rows carry a size: once, few, many, or a class if the clone is expanded.

j_call d_call cdr3_length v_call clone_size cdr3_nt cdr3_aa
TRBJ2-7 TRBD1 13 TRBV6-2/TRBV6-3 few TGTGCCAGCAGGGGACAGCCGGCTTACGAGCAGTACTTC CASRGQPAYEQYF
TRBJ2-7 NA 13 TRBV2 many TGTGCCAGCAGTGACCGGACAGACTACGAGCAGTACTTC CASSDRTDYEQYF
TRBJ2-3 TRBD2 16 TRBV3-1 many TGTGCCAGCAGCCCCACCCGCGGGGGGGTCACAGATACGCAGTATTTT CASSPTRGGVTDTQYF
TRBJ1-4 TRBD1 16 TRBV7-2 many TGTGCCAGCAGCTCCCCCCCAGGGGGCTTGAATGAAAAACTGTTTTTT CASSSPPGGLNEKLFF
TRBJ1-1 NA 14 TRBV27 many TGTGCCAGCAGTTTTGGCAGGGGGAACACTGAAGCTTTCTTT CASSFGRGNTEAFF
TRBJ1-6 TRBD1 18 TRBV4-2 many TGTGCCAGCAGCCATCTCGGACAGGAGAGCTCCTATAATTCACCCCTCCACTTT CASSHLGQESSYNSPLHF
TRBJ2-1 NA 17 TRBV20-1 few TGCAGTGCTAGTGTGGGGGGCGGGGTACTGGCCTACAATGAGCAGTTCTTC CSASVGGGVLAYNEQFF
TRBJ2-7 TRBD1 14 TRBV7-9 NA TGTGCCAGCAGCTTTACGACAGGGACCTACGAGCAGTACTTC CASSFTTGTYEQYF
TRBJ2-5 NA 12 TRBV20-1 many TGCAGTGCTAGAATGACAGAAGAGACCCAGTACTTC CSARMTEETQYF
TRBJ2-1 TRBD2 16 TRBV5-1 many TGCGCCAGCAGCCTGACTAGCGGGAGTAACTACAATGAGCAGTTCTTC CASSLTSGSNYNEQFF
TRBJ1-5 NA 12 TRBV7-9 many TGTGCCAGCAGTAACGGCGGGCAGCCCCAGCATTTT CASSNGGQPQHF
TRBJ1-3 NA 13 TRBV27 few TGTGCCAGCAAACCCTGGACTGGAAACACCATATATTTT CASKPWTGNTIYF
TRBJ1-5 NA 14 TRBV7-2 NA TGTGCCAGCAGCATTATGGGGGGGAATCAGCCCCAGCATTTT CASSIMGGNQPQHF
TRBJ1-2 TRBD1 15 TRBV12-3/TRBV12-4 NA TGTGCCAGCAGTTTATCTACGACAGGGGGCTATGGCTACACCTTC CASSLSTTGGYGYTF
TRBJ1-2 NA 13 TRBV29-1 few TGCAGCGTTAACGGGGGGCAGCTTGATGGCTACACCTTC CSVNGGQLDGYTF
TRBJ2-2 NA 14 TRBV10-3 many TGTGCCATCACCGAGGGGCAAGGGTCCGGGGAGCTGTTTTTT CAITEGQGSGELFF
TRBJ2-5 TRBD2 17 TRBV13 NA TGTGCCAGCAGCTTATATACTAGCGGGGAGTACCAAGAGACCCAGTACTTC CASSLYTSGEYQETQYF
TRBJ2-3 NA 11 TRBV5-1 many TGCGCCAGCAGTTGGAGAGATACGCAGTATTTT CASSWRDTQYF
TRBJ2-1 NA 13 TRBV7-9 NA TGTGCCAGCAGCCTAAGGACCCTCAATGAGCAGTTCTTC CASSLRTLNEQFF
TRBJ2-1 NA 14 TRBV6-1 NA TGTACCACTCGAGAGCGTCTCCTTTTCGGCGAGCAGTTCTTC CTTRERLLFGEQFF
TRBJ1-1 NA 13 TRBV7-9 few TGTGCCAGCAGCGCGCGACGGGACACTGAAGCTTTCTTT CASSARRDTEAFF
TRBJ2-5 NA 13 TRBV30 many TGTGCCTGGAGTGCGTGGACCCAAGAGACCCAGTACTTC CAWSAWTQETQYF
TRBJ2-7 NA 13 TRBV5-1 many TGCGCCAGCAGCTTGACACAGGGTGACGAGCAGTACTTC CASSLTQGDEQYF
TRBJ1-1 NA 16 TRBV20-1 NA TGCAGTGCTAGACCCGTTACAACAGGCCCGAACACTGAAGCTTTCTTT CSARPVTTGPNTEAFF